This TCR beta chain was documented in a study of radiation and T cells in renal cell carcinoma (dated by TCRdb to the early 2020s). At the level of the whole study: Samples came from a clinical trial, in which primary renal cell carcinomas received 15 Gy stereotactic body radiation therapy followed by nephrectomy 4 weeks later. A total of 53 samples underwent TCR beta sequencing, made up of roughly 26 tumors and some 27 peripheral blood samples. A total of 4 million to 5 million unique CDR3 nucleotide sequences, encoding fewer than 3,000,000 unique CDR3 amino acid sequences, were found across all 50 or so samples.

The V and J ends are trimmed by 3 bases and 7 bases, leaving 13 bases between them. From the cysteine through the phenylalanine, the CDR3 covers 13 amino acids. Only the CDR3 region is kept as DNA, spanning 39 bases read in frame from base 1. According to the germline V gene, CDR1 reads KGHSH and CDR2 reads LQKENI. As for this clone: The antigen it binds to is not known. No much larger clone is present one base from it, and per-base qualities are unavailable.

The immunoSEQ kit was used, according to the manufacturer's recommendations, to generate TCR beta libraries from genomic DNA. For library preparation, a first multiplex PCR was performed with proprietary primers, followed by a second PCR in which unique barcodes were added, and bead cleanups were performed after each round. Each sample batch included a kit-provided positive control reaction and a negative control reaction. The final libraries were assessed on an Agilent 4200 TapeStation D1000 ScreenTape, pooled by volume, and quantified by qPCR. Sequencing was performed on an Illumina NextSeq500 with a MidOutput 150-cycle cartridge, and 156 Read1 and 15 Index1 cycles were run with kit custom primers. The pooled library was loaded at 0.75 to 1 pM, with a roughly 19% PhiX control spiked in. The authors' analysis ran thus. Vendor-processed data were analyzed in R, and a clonotype was defined as all T cells sharing the same CDR3 nucleotide sequence. For clone abundance analyses, frequencies were normalized to the 10,000 most abundant clones per sample. Before analysis, public T cell clones were removed, and these numbered fewer than six per sample on average. Tumor-enriched and baseline blood-enriched clonotypes were defined by at least a 32-fold difference in abundance between compartments. Clonotypes expanded or contracted between blood time points were identified with a beta-binomial differential abundance model. Similarity between tumor and blood repertoires was quantified using the Baroni-Urbani and Buser coefficient, and groups were compared with two-tailed Wilcoxon tests in R. TCRdb provides this immuneACCESS table in a form limited to in-frame rearrangements. Some clones are lacking; in checked studies, under half of them reflect an unresolved V gene, and why the rest are absent is not known. The V and J calls and clone size come from that table; D and trimming were worked out from the DNA. Recorded for this sample are about 140,000 clones; roughly 80% of them occurred a single time. 20% to 25% of the sample is taken by the ten largest.

General findings and caveats noted by the study authors: Because pretreatment tumor biopsies were not available, the baseline intratumoral presence of clonotypes could not be determined. The single-armed trial design could not address effects of radiation dose or scheduling on the TCR repertoire. Dynamics of the blood repertoire were not tracked past 4 weeks after treatment. Top tumor clonotypes rose in blood from baseline to 2 weeks post-radiation, then contracted by 4 weeks, suggesting transient expansion of tumor-resident clones.

The meaning of the sample's time point label: baseline pretreatment blood. The meaning of the sample's treatment or condition label: 15 Gy SBRT to primary tumor, nephrectomy 4 weeks later. Serial peripheral blood from radiation-treated patients was sampled at baseline, 2 weeks and 4 weeks after SBRT to track tumor-enriched clonotypes. All patients had renal cell carcinoma with clear cell pathology. Genomic DNA for TCR sequencing was prepared using the QIAamp DNA Blood Mini Kit (Qiagen). Samples were included in the analyses only if all quality control checks were passed. This receptor was obtained from a woman aged 45-60 years with renal cell carcinoma. The sequence joins TRBV18 to TRBJ2-7; tentative D gene TRBD1, with 6 bases matching. The material was blood, obtained from a patient whose treatment included radiotherapy and nephrectomy. For the CDR3, the sequence is CASSPAGVLEQYF. At the DNA level, the sequence is TGTGCCAGCTCACCTGCAGGGGTTCTGGAGCAGTACTTC.